This T cell receptor (beta chain) originates from a study of low-dose radiotherapy and immunotherapy resistance in tumors. About the research overall: Doses of 0.5 Gy per fraction every 2 weeks, totaling 6.5 Gy, went to Cohort 1. Patients were on oral aspirin 300 mg taken daily for four cycles from cycle 1 day 1.

TRAV- and TRBV-specific primers primed first-strand cDNA, covering alpha and beta chains. The authors amplified TCRs for around 20 PCR cycles with a constant-region primer and a V-primer adapter. TCRdb re-derived calls from the reads in MiXCR, one entry per CDR3 protein. The sample includes roughly 11,000 distinct CDR3 sequences, 55% to 65% of them seen just once. V was clipped by 1 base and J by 5 bases, with 9 bases between them. The germline gives CDR1 SGHKS, CDR2 YYEKEE (reference sequence). The CDR3 covers 13 residues. This chain joins TRBV5-5 and TRBJ2-5, with D tentatively TRBD2 (6 bases). The receptor was derived from a human donor with advanced metastatic prostate, ovarian, gallbladder or colorectal cancer (not recorded which). This table probably holds off-target reads from a library built for another chain. CDR3 protein: CASSLREYETQYF. CDR3 DNA: TGTGCCAGCAGCTTGCGGGAGTATGAGACCCAGTACTTC.